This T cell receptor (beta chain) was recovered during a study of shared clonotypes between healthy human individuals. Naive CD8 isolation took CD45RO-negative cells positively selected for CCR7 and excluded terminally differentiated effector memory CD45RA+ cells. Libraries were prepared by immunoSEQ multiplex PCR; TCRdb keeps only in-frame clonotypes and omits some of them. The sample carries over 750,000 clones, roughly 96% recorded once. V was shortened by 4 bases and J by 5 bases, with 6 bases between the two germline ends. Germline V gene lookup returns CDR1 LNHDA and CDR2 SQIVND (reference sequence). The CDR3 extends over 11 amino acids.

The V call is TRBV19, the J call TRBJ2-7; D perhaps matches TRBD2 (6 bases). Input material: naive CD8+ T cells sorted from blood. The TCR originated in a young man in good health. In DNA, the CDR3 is TGTGCCAGTAGTACGGGGGACGAGCAGTACTTC. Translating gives CASSTGDEQYF.